This T cell receptor (beta chain) derives from a study of blood T cell repertoires in COVID-19 (dated by TCRdb to 2020 to 2021). Describing the broader study: Samples from collaborators originated in the United States, Italy and Spain and spanned both the acute and convalescent phases of COVID-19. The material from the prospective study consisted of cDNA or gDNA derived from T cells, B-cell-depleted T cells, or PBMCs. Subjects who had been exposed to COVID-19, were actively infected with it, or had recovered from it provided the deeply sampled blood TCRbeta repertoires that made up the dataset. The repertoires were released in a freely available public database intended as a resource for research on the immune response to SARS-CoV-2. The samples were drawn from two sources: the first 160 participants of the ongoing ImmuneRACE study, and 1,000 to 1,500 subjects contributed by 6 global collaborators. The sample metadata nearly always contained a de-identified subject ID, COVID-19 status, age in years and sex. Where available, HLA class I and class II types were obtained from metadata supplied by the sample provider rather than from assay-based typing.

Participants in the prospective study were aged roughly 18 to 100 years, lived in 24 United States geographic areas, and enrolled through a virtual design. To assign participants to cohorts, the prospective study relied on clinical history that participants themselves reported in a screening survey and a study questionnaire. Recovered participants in ImmuneRACE Cohort 3 were defined by two consecutive negative NP/OP PCR tests, clearance by a healthcare professional, or resolution of symptoms. In the prospective study, mobile phlebotomists collected whole blood, serum and a nasopharyngeal or oropharyngeal swab from each participant. Over an approximately 2-month period, participants in the prospective study had the option of providing additional blood draws and questionnaires. Before DNA extraction, prospective study blood samples were shipped either frozen or at room temperature. Study-wide findings and limitations: Clinical and demographic metadata were provided uncurated, with the amount varying by source and participant.

About this clone: There is no known antigen for this receptor. No clone much larger than this one lies a single base away; base qualities are absent.

TCRbeta CDR3 regions were amplified from genomic DNA by means of the immunoSEQ Assay, a bias-controlled multiplex PCR. Regarding the original processing steps: Nucleated cell counts per sample were estimated from amplification of reference gene primers within the assay. To quantify the absolute abundance of each unique TCRbeta CDR3 rearrangement, sequence reads were collapsed and filtered. For each sample, productive Simpson clonality was calculated as the square root of Simpson's diversity index across productive rearrangements. The clones in this table, taken by TCRdb from immuneACCESS, are in-frame only. Not every clone is retained; where verified, under half of the shortfall comes from an unresolved V gene, and the cause of the rest is unknown. D and trimming come from the DNA, and the V and J calls and clone size come from that table. The table for this sample lists roughly 280,000 clones; approximately 92% of them were counted only once. The ten largest clones represent around 2% of the sample.

Including the terminal cysteine and phenylalanine, the CDR3 comprises 15 residues. Left in the record is the CDR3 DNA by itself, 45 bases read in frame from the first base. V lost 5 bases and J lost 1 base; the stretch between them is 13 bases long. Looking up the germline V gene (reference sequence) yields CDR1 LNHNV and CDR2 YYDKDF. The TCR comes from a young woman who had recovered from COVID-19. Sequenced material: PBMCs or T cells enriched from blood (not recorded which). The chain is assembled from TRBV15 and TRBJ2-3, with TRBD2 perhaps the D gene, on 6 matching bases. The DNA reads as follows: TGTGCCACCAGCGGCGAATGGGGGGGCACAGATACGCAGTATTTT. The translation is CATSGEWGGTDTQYF.